This T cell receptor (beta chain) was found in a study of T cells in Graves' hyperthyroidism and ophthalmopathy. Study observations and caveats: Ophthalmopathy was predicted by the model a median of roughly 6.7 months ahead of onset.

TCR beta CDR3 region amplification was performed from RNA transcripts. A set of HTBI primers served as the primers for a first-round RT-PCR of the TCR CDR3. TCRdb fed the multiplex PCR reads into MiXCR, producing one record per CDR3 protein. The repertoire holds under 700,000 distinct CDR3 sequences, approximately 15% seen once, with 15% to 20% in the top ten. Patients counted as stable if ophthalmopathy did not develop within 18 months. This clonotype came up many times. Antigen unknown. The length of the CDR3 is 15 residues. V lost 3 bases to trimming and J lost 4 bases, with 15 bases between them. Germline V gene sequence: CDR1 LGHNT, CDR2 FRNRAP.

The sequenced sample was blood. The TCR originated in a woman younger than 30 with Graves' hyperthyroidism. V usage is TRBV12-5 and J usage is TRBJ1-1; D not resolved. The CDR3 protein is CASGFVLGLRTEAFF. The DNA for the CDR3 is TGTGCTAGTGGTTTTGTCCTGGGGTTGCGCACTGAAGCTTTCTTT.